The clone carrying this TCR beta chain was seen a few times. V lost 5 bases, J lost 1 base, and 15 bases lay in between. CDR3 length: 15 residues. Germline V gene lookup returns CDR1 SGDLS and CDR2 YYNGEE. Profiled with immunoSEQ multiplex PCR; TCRdb holds only in-frame clones, not every one. This table has some 2,500,000 clones, roughly 92% appearing once. This specimen belongs to a study of shared clonotypes between healthy human individuals. The chain has TRBV9 and TRBJ1-1; maybe TRBD1 (5 bases). The sequenced sample was naive CD4+ T cells from PBMCs. Subset: CD45RA+ positively selected. This sequence was found in a man aged 18 to 30 in good health. Some clones in this sample may be carry-over from other donors' samples. The CDR3 coding sequence is TGTGCCAGCAGTCCCCCCGGGGGAAGGAACACTGAAGCTTTCTTT. It specifies CASSPPGGRNTEAFF. The full variable domain, its missing parts supplied by reference TRBV9 and TRBJ1-1, is DSGVTQTPKHLITATGQRVTLRCSPRSGDLSVYWYQQSLDQGLQFLIQYYNGEERAKGNILERFSAQQFPDLHSELNLSSLELGDSALYFCASSPPGGRNTEAFFGQGTRLTVV.